Reported below is one TCR beta chain. Its antigen is not known. The sample belongs to a study of cytomegalovirus exposure and HLA in healthy donors. Study outcomes and limitations: First-cohort TCR clusters tended to co-occur in the 120 or so validation repertoires, a later analysis found. According to reports, the classifier identified cytomegalovirus status with high specificity and sensitivity.

The germline V and J ends were trimmed by 3 bases and 2 bases, with 14 bases remaining between them. CDR3 length equals 15 residues. Germline V CDR1 and CDR2: MNHEY, SMNVEV (reference sequence). The method was immunoSEQ multiplex PCR; TCRdb's version includes in-frame clones alone and lacks a portion of them. Among 200,000 or so clones, around 84% were seen once, and the ten largest hold over 5.5%. The sample consisted of PBMCs. This receptor was obtained from a young man in good health and CMV-seropositive. The V gene is TRBV27, the J gene TRBJ2-7; D may be TRBD2 (5 bases). CDR3 loop: CASSFSTGGTYEQYF. CDR3 nucleotides: TGTGCCAGCAGTTTCAGCACCGGAGGAACCTACGAGCAGTACTTC.